Sequencing of this T cell receptor beta chain was carried out in a study of cytomegalovirus exposure and HLA in healthy donors. This CDR3 is 13 amino acids long. Germline V gene sequence: CDR1 SGHVS, CDR2 FQNEAQ. The V and J ends lost 3 bases and 3 bases respectively, with 9 bases between them. This PCR relied on a set of 60 Vbeta primers and 13 Jbeta primers. Repertoires were generated with immunoSEQ multiplex PCR, while TCRdb's copy carries only in-frame clones and drops some. The table lists some 60,000 clones, 80% of them singletons. Remarks on this clone: Its matching antigen is unknown.

General observations from the study: High sensitivity and specificity were reportedly achieved when the classifier diagnosed cytomegalovirus status.

The sequenced sample was PBMCs. The chain uses TRBV7-8 and TRBJ2-7; D remains ambiguous. This TCR derives from a male donor in good health and CMV-seronegative. In DNA form, the CDR3 reads TGTGCCAGCAGCTTGAATCAGTTCTACGAGCAGTACTTC. Protein: CASSLNQFYEQYF.